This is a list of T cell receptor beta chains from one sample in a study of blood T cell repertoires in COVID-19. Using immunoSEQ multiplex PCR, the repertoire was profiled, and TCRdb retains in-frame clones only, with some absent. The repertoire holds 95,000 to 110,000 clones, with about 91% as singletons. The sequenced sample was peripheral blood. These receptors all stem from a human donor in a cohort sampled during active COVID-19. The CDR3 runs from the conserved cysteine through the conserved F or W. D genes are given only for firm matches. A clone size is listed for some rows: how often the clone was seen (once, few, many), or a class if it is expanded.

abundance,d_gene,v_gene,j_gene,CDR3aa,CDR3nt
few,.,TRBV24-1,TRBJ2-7,CATPRGSLYEQYF,TGTGCCACTCCCCGGGGGAGTCTATACGAGCAGTACTTC
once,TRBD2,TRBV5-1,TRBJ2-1,CASSLASGGSYEQFF,TGCGCCAGCAGCTTGGCTAGCGGGGGGAGCTATGAGCAGTTCTTC
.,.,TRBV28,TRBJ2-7,CASSLFESYYEQYF,TGTGCCAGCAGTTTATTTGAAAGCTACTACGAGCAGTACTTC
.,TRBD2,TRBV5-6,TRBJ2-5,CASSSLGLAGGETQYF,TGTGCCAGCAGCTCGCTTGGACTAGCGGGGGGGGAGACCCAGTACTTC
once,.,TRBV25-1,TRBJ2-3,CASSESPGAQYF,TGTGCCAGCAGTGAAAGCCCCGGGGCGCAGTATTTT
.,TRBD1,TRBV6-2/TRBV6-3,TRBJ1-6,CASSSMTGVYSPLHF,TGTGCCAGCAGTTCAATGACAGGGGTGTATTCACCCCTCCACTTT
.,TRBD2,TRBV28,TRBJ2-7,CASSPGGGGAYEQYF,TGTGCCAGCAGCCCGGGGGGTGGGGGAGCCTACGAGCAGTACTTC
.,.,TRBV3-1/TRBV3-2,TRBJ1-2,CASSQGLRGYTF,TGTGCCAGCAGCCAAGGACTAAGAGGCTACACCTTC
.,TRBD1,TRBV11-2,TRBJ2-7,CASSLEGQGNYEQYF,TGTGCCAGCAGCTTAGAGGGACAGGGCAACTACGAGCAGTACTTC
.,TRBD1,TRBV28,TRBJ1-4,CASKGTGGAGNEKLFF,TGTGCCAGCAAGGGGACAGGGGGCGCCGGTAATGAAAAACTGTTTTTT
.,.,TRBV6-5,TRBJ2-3,CAIGGISADTQYF,TGTGCCATCGGAGGGATATCAGCAGATACGCAGTATTTT